These T cell receptor beta chains were read from a single sample in a study of T cell responses to AZD1222 COVID-19 vaccine. Sequencing was performed with immunoSEQ multiplex PCR; in TCRdb, only in-frame clones are kept and a portion is missing. Of over 110,000 clones listed, over 85% were seen once; the top ten hold 5% to 6.5%. The input for sequencing was peripheral blood, taken on day 0 of AZD1222 vaccination. These receptor sequences come from an adult in good health. The CDR3 runs from the conserved cysteine through the conserved F or W. The D gene is left open where the match is weak. Size values are once, few and many counts, or a class for expanded clones, and some rows have none.

v_call	j_call	d_call	clone_size	cdr3_aa	cdr3_nt
TRBV5-6	TRBJ2-7	-	-	CASSWGGWGSGSYEQYF	TGTGCCAGCAGCTGGGGCGGTTGGGGTTCTGGCTCCTACGAGCAGTACTTC
TRBV27	TRBJ2-5	TRBD2	-	CASSPWGTPGTSGISETQYF	TGTGCCAGCAGCCCCTGGGGGACCCCCGGGACTAGCGGGATATCAGAGACCCAGTACTTC
TRBV5-1	TRBJ2-7	-	-	CASKRTGTYEQYF	TGCGCCAGCAAGAGAACGGGGACCTACGAGCAGTACTTC
TRBV7-9	TRBJ2-1	TRBD2	-	CASSVRLAGAYNEQFF	TGTGCCAGCAGCGTAAGACTAGCGGGAGCCTACAATGAGCAGTTCTTC
TRBV29-1	TRBJ1-2	-	-	CSAPRGAYGYTF	TGCAGCGCCCCCCGTGGGGCCTATGGCTACACCTTC
TRBV30	TRBJ1-5	TRBD1	-	CAWSPSGQGSQPQHF	TGTGCCTGGAGCCCAAGCGGACAGGGCAGCCAGCCCCAGCATTTT
TRBV6-5	TRBJ2-7	-	-	CASSYYTGYSYEQYF	TGTGCCAGCAGTTACTACACAGGGTACTCCTACGAGCAGTACTTC
TRBV30	TRBJ2-2	-	-	CAWSVLSVLTGELFF	TGTGCCTGGAGTGTACTATCGGTCCTCACCGGGGAGCTGTTTTTT
TRBV29-1	TRBJ1-1	TRBD1	-	CSAIRDRAQEAFF	TGCAGCGCGATCCGGGACAGGGCGCAAGAAGCTTTCTTT
TRBV4-3	TRBJ1-2	TRBD1	-	CASSKGQTYGYTF	TGCGCCAGCAGCAAGGGACAGACCTATGGCTACACCTTC
TRBV4-3	TRBJ2-7	-	-	CASSQGTSLYEQYF	TGCGCCAGCAGCCAAGGTACTAGCTTGTACGAGCAGTACTTC
TRBV9	TRBJ1-6	-	few	CASRKGGDSPLHF	TGTGCCAGCAGAAAGGGGGGGGATTCACCCCTCCACTTT
TRBV29-1	TRBJ1-1	-	-	CSALDSHTEAFF	TGCAGCGCCCTCGACAGCCACACTGAAGCTTTCTTT
TRBV19	TRBJ2-2	TRBD2	-	CASSISPSGRFGELFF	TGTGCCAGTAGTATATCTCCTAGCGGGAGGTTCGGGGAGCTGTTTTTT
TRBV5-6	TRBJ2-1	-	once	CASSLGSGTEQFF	TGTGCCAGCAGCTTGGGATCCGGGACAGAGCAGTTCTTC
TRBV14	TRBJ2-7	-	-	CASSLVRGFAYEQYF	TGTGCCAGCAGCCTAGTTCGGGGTTTTGCCTACGAGCAGTACTTC
TRBV6-5	TRBJ1-2	TRBD1	-	CASRGQGMAYGYTF	TGTGCCAGCAGAGGACAGGGGATGGCGTATGGCTACACCTTC
TRBV20-1	TRBJ2-7	-	-	CSAGMGYEQYF	TGCAGTGCCGGCATGGGCTACGAGCAGTACTTC